This entry features one T cell receptor beta chain sequence. Which antigen it targets is not known. No qualities accompany the bases; no much larger clone lies one base away. V is shortened by 3 bases, J by 4 bases, and the region joining them spans 6 bases. CDR1 and CDR2 are read off the germline V gene (reference sequence) as SEHNR and FQNEAQ. From cysteine to phenylalanine, the CDR3 is 13 amino acids long. Only the CDR3 part of the read is kept: 39 bases, read in frame from the first base. The approximately 39 donors, aged about 6 to 100 years, were systemically healthy Caucasian individuals from Russia. Each donor gave approximately 9.3 milliliters of peripheral blood, collected into EDTA-treated Vacutainer tubes. Ficoll-Paque density-gradient centrifugation was used to isolate PBMCs, with at least 6.5 million per sample. Trizol reagent was used to extract total RNA from PBMCs, with at least 5.5 micrograms per sample. Naive CD45RAhigh/CD27high T cell percentages were measured by flow cytometry on a PBMC aliquot from every donor.

This record belongs to a study of blood T cells in healthy people across ages (dated by TCRdb to between 2015 and 2017). Looking at the study overall: In model experiments, template switching captured about one uniquely barcoded TCR beta cDNA molecule for every two T cells. Donors were grouped into four age groups: young (average about 15 years), middle-aged (roughly 37), aged (62) and long-lived (around 80). The study analyzed two additional independent replicas of 1 million unique cDNA reads from the same blood draw for two donors, one aged 18 to 29 and one aged 80 or older. Age-related changes in TCR beta repertoire diversity were measured in the study by deep sequencing normalized with unique cDNA molecular identifiers. To avoid experimental bias, donors of different ages were distributed randomly across sequencing lanes.

Library preparation employed 5' RACE. TCRdb shows the sequencer as Illumina HiSeq 2500. A second PCR of about 6 to 12 cycles was run with a J-beta primer mix and a sample-barcoded 5' primer. Each TCR beta cDNA molecule received a unique molecular identifier from a template-switch 5' adaptor carrying 12 random nucleotides. Each sample yielded at least 3 million CDR3-containing paired-end reads. First-strand cDNA synthesis was performed from all RNA using the Mint cDNA synthesis kit, with priming by a TRBC-specific oligonucleotide. All cDNA was treated with uracil-DNA glycosylase and then went through a first 18-cycle PCR with the universal primers M1SS and BC2_uni_R. In the source study's methods: For normalization, 1 million high-quality reads were randomly selected from each sample, with every read carrying a distinct molecular identifier. Reads sharing molecular identifiers were discarded rather than binned into consensus sequences. MiTCR, with a Q25 quality threshold and the strictest error-elimination algorithm, was used for CDR3 identification, clonotype clustering and error correction. A nonparametric unseen species model using Euler transformation provided a lower-bound estimate of total TCR beta diversity. TCRdb passed the public sequencing reads through fastp at Q25 and MiXCR, retaining productive beta sequences. One record per CDR3 amino acid sequence lists the most common genes and DNA. The V and J calls come from TCRdb's annotation, not from the publication. The sample table lists around 1,600,000 distinct CDR3 sequences, roughly 43% of them with a count of one. The ten largest clones capture over 3.5% of the sample.

Broad study findings and their caveats: Estimates of total diversity based on one million sequenced T cells were regarded as lower bounds and as underestimates. Compared with the aged group, the long-lived group had more naive CD4+ T cells, fewer expanded clones and increased TCR diversity, a pattern suggesting age selection. There was a strong correlation between observed TCR beta diversity and the percentage of naive T cells measured by flow cytometry. Because the CMV infection status of the donors was unknown, age-related changes in expanded clonotypes may potentially have been confounded. Observed TCR beta diversity per million T cells fell roughly linearly with age, and a significant reduction was already apparent by age around 39. Conclusive comparison of naive and antigen-experienced compartments was prevented by the profiling of bulk unsorted PBMCs.

Material for sequencing was blood. This TCR came from a woman in her late teens or twenties in good health. The sequence is built from TRBV7-9 and TRBJ2-2; a weak D assignment points to TRBD2 (5 bases agree). In nucleotides, the sequence is TGTGCCAGCAGCTTGACTACCACCGGGGAGCTGTTTTTT. Translated, it reads CASSLTTTGELFF.